This is a list of T cell receptor beta chains from one sample in a study of shared clonotypes between healthy human individuals. Generated by immunoSEQ multiplex PCR, the TCRdb table keeps only in-frame clones and is missing some. Among some 2,500,000 clones listed, around 93% were seen once. Specimen: naive CD4+ T cells from PBMCs. The receptor source for this set is a man aged 18 to 30 in good health. Some clones in this sample may be carry-over from other donors' samples. Each CDR3 is given with its conserved first and last residue. D genes are given only for firm matches. Clone size, where shown, is once, few, many, or a class for clones that have expanded.

CDR3 DNA,CDR3 protein,D gene,clone size,J gene,V gene
TGTGCCAGCAGTGTAGCGGAGCAATTCTACGAGCAGTACTTC,CASSVAEQFYEQYF,NA,once,TRBJ2-7,TRBV6-1
TGTGCCAGCAGCTTACGCGGTCAGGACTCCTACAATGAGCAGTTCTTC,CASSLRGQDSYNEQFF,NA,NA,TRBJ2-1,TRBV7-3
TGTGCCTGGAGTTCGACCGGGACCCTATATAGCAATCAGCCCCAGCATTTT,CAWSSTGTLYSNQPQHF,NA,NA,TRBJ1-5,TRBV30
TGCGCCAGCAGCCAAGGGGGACAGGGTGTCTACGAGCAGTACTTC,CASSQGGQGVYEQYF,TRBD1,NA,TRBJ2-7,TRBV4-1
TGTGCCAGCAGCTTAGGCGGGGAAAGTCAGCCCCAGCATTTT,CASSLGGESQPQHF,NA,NA,TRBJ1-5,TRBV7-9
TGCAGTGCAAAGGCGCTCGAAAAACTGTTTTTT,CSAKALEKLFF,NA,NA,TRBJ1-4,TRBV20-1
TGCAGCGTTGGAAGGACTAGCTTCAATGAGCAGTTCTTC,CSVGRTSFNEQFF,TRBD2,NA,TRBJ2-1,TRBV29-1
TGTGCCAGCAGCGCCAACCGGGTACCCAACAATGAGCAGTTCTTC,CASSANRVPNNEQFF,NA,NA,TRBJ2-1,TRBV7-3
TGCGCCAGCAGCTTGGGGGGGTCCTACAATGAGCAGTTCTTC,CASSLGGSYNEQFF,NA,NA,TRBJ2-1,TRBV5-1
TGCGCCAGCAGCCAGGGACGAGGGGGAGTGAATCGGAATGAGCAGTTCTTC,CASSQGRGGVNRNEQFF,NA,NA,TRBJ2-1,TRBV4-1
TGTGCCAGCAGAGTAGGGAGCTCCTACGAGCAGTACTTC,CASRVGSSYEQYF,NA,NA,TRBJ2-7,TRBV28
TGTGCCAGCAGCCAGGCCCAGATAAACATTCAGTACTTC,CASSQAQINIQYF,NA,NA,TRBJ2-4,TRBV28
TGCGCCAGCAGCCAAACACCGGGACACACGAACACTGAAGCTTTCTTT,CASSQTPGHTNTEAFF,NA,NA,TRBJ1-1,TRBV4-1
TGTGCCAGCAGCCCGAGGGCGGGTTCGAACACCGGGGAGCTGTTTTTT,CASSPRAGSNTGELFF,NA,NA,TRBJ2-2,TRBV13
TGTGCCAGCAGTTACTTTATAGGGAGCTCCTACAATGAGCAGTTCTTC,CASSYFIGSSYNEQFF,NA,NA,TRBJ2-1,TRBV6-5
TGTGCCAGCAGGCCACCGGGACAGGGGTACTACGAGCAGTACTTC,CASRPPGQGYYEQYF,TRBD1,once,TRBJ2-7,TRBV28
TGTGCCAGCAGCTTAGCGGCTAGCGGGAGGCTTGACTCCTACGAGCAGTACTTC,CASSLAASGRLDSYEQYF,TRBD2,NA,TRBJ2-7,TRBV7-8
TGCGCCAGCAGCTTGTCGGCGGGACTACCCAATGAGCAGTTCTTC,CASSLSAGLPNEQFF,TRBD2,NA,TRBJ2-1,TRBV5-1
TGTGCCAGCTCAACAGATCGGACAGGCGGGTATGGCTACACCTTC,CASSTDRTGGYGYTF,TRBD1,NA,TRBJ1-2,TRBV18
TGTGCCAGCAGCTCATCGGACCTTTGGAACAATGAGCAGTTCTTC,CASSSSDLWNNEQFF,NA,NA,TRBJ2-1,TRBV11-2
TGTGCCAGCAGCAGTGCCCCGGGTACGAATGAGCAGTTCTTC,CASSSAPGTNEQFF,NA,once,TRBJ2-1,TRBV5-4
TGTGCCAGTATGGACAGGGGCTCCTACGAGCAGTACTTC,CASMDRGSYEQYF,TRBD1,NA,TRBJ2-7,TRBV19
TGTGCCAGCAGTCTCGACCCCATGGGACTAGCGGGAGTCGAGCAGTACTTC,CASSLDPMGLAGVEQYF,TRBD2,NA,TRBJ2-7,TRBV28
TGTGCCAGCAGCCTCGGACTCTTCACAGATACGCAGTATTTT,CASSLGLFTDTQYF,NA,NA,TRBJ2-3,TRBV7-2
TGTGCCAGCAGCCAACTAGCGGGTATTAGCACAGATACGCAGTATTTT,CASSQLAGISTDTQYF,TRBD2,NA,TRBJ2-3,TRBV4-2
TGTGCCAGCTCACCGGGACGAAGGACCTACGAGCAGTACTTC,CASSPGRRTYEQYF,NA,NA,TRBJ2-7,TRBV18
TGTGCCAGCAGTCTAGCGGGAGACGCTGGGGCCAACGTCCTGACTTTC,CASSLAGDAGANVLTF,TRBD2,NA,TRBJ2-6,TRBV28
TGTGCCAGTAGACGACAGGGGGCGAATGGCTACACCTTC,CASRRQGANGYTF,TRBD1,NA,TRBJ1-2,TRBV19
TGTGCCAGCAGTCCACAGGGAATGGCCTACAATGAGCAGTTCTTC,CASSPQGMAYNEQFF,NA,once,TRBJ2-1,TRBV28
TGTGCCAGCAGAAAGGTACAGGGTCCGACCGGGGAGCTGTTTTTT,CASRKVQGPTGELFF,NA,once,TRBJ2-2,TRBV28
TGTGCCAGCTCACCAAGAAGGGAGAACACCGGGGAGCTGTTTTTT,CASSPRRENTGELFF,NA,few,TRBJ2-2,TRBV18
TGTGCCAGCAGCGCCGGCCCGGGAAAAGAGACCCAGTACTTC,CASSAGPGKETQYF,NA,once,TRBJ2-5,TRBV9
TGTGCCAGTAGTATCGGGGGGAATCAGCCCCAGCATTTT,CASSIGGNQPQHF,NA,NA,TRBJ1-5,TRBV19
TGTGCCACGCCGTGGGGGGCTTCTCGCGCCGGGGAGCTGTTTTTT,CATPWGASRAGELFF,NA,NA,TRBJ2-2,TRBV19
TGCGCCAGCAGCCGGGCTTATAGCAATCAGCCCCAGCATTTT,CASSRAYSNQPQHF,NA,NA,TRBJ1-5,TRBV4-3
TGCGCCAGCAGCTTAGGGGAGGGGGCCTCCTATGGCTACACCTTC,CASSLGEGASYGYTF,TRBD1,NA,TRBJ1-2,TRBV5-1
TGTGCCAGCAGCTATCAAACCTTAAGCTCCTACGAGCAGTACTTC,CASSYQTLSSYEQYF,NA,NA,TRBJ2-7,TRBV7-3
TGTGCCAGCAGCTTAGCGCCAGGGGCTAATCAGCCCCAGCATTTT,CASSLAPGANQPQHF,NA,NA,TRBJ1-5,TRBV7-6
TGTGCCAGCACCAATGGACAGGGGGAAGAGACCCAGTACTTC,CASTNGQGEETQYF,TRBD1,NA,TRBJ2-5,TRBV2
TGTGCCAGCAGCTTGGGAGGGTATAGCAATCAGCCCCAGCATTTT,CASSLGGYSNQPQHF,NA,NA,TRBJ1-5,TRBV5-6
TGTGCCAGCAGCCCAAGACTAGCGGGGACCGACGAGCAGTACTTC,CASSPRLAGTDEQYF,TRBD2,NA,TRBJ2-7,TRBV7-3
TGCGCCAGCAGCCACCCCCATAGGGGCAATCAGCCCCAGCATTTT,CASSHPHRGNQPQHF,NA,NA,TRBJ1-5,TRBV5-1
TGTGCCAGCAGACCCAAGACTAGCGGGAGAATCAATGAGCAGTTCTTC,CASRPKTSGRINEQFF,TRBD2,NA,TRBJ2-1,TRBV28
TGTGCCAGCAGTTTAGCAGGGCTTGGAGCTTTCTTT,CASSLAGLGAFF,NA,NA,TRBJ1-1,TRBV28
TGTGCCAGTAGTATTGGTAGCGGGCTGAGCACAGATACGCAGTATTTT,CASSIGSGLSTDTQYF,TRBD2,NA,TRBJ2-3,TRBV19
TGTGCCAGCAGCGTAGAGGAAGGGGATCTCTATGGCTACACCTTC,CASSVEEGDLYGYTF,NA,NA,TRBJ1-2,TRBV9
TGCAGCGTTCCCACAGGGGGTAGGAATGAGCAGTTCTTC,CSVPTGGRNEQFF,TRBD1,NA,TRBJ2-1,TRBV29-1
TGTGCCGCGGGGGCGGGAGGGCCCTGGGGTGAGCAGTTCTTC,CAAGAGGPWGEQFF,TRBD2,NA,TRBJ2-1,TRBV27
TGCGCCAGCAGCTCGGGACTCAGCTCCTACGAGCAGTACTTC,CASSSGLSSYEQYF,NA,NA,TRBJ2-7,TRBV5-1
TGTGCCAGCTCCTCCGGACAAATCTACGAGCAGTACTTC,CASSSGQIYEQYF,NA,once,TRBJ2-7,TRBV18
TGCGCCAGCAGCCAAGATCATCGGGGGGATACCTATGGCTACACCTTC,CASSQDHRGDTYGYTF,NA,NA,TRBJ1-2,TRBV4-3
TGTGCCAGCAGCAGACAACACGGGTACGAGCAGTACTTC,CASSRQHGYEQYF,NA,NA,TRBJ2-7,TRBV5-6
TGTGCCAGCAGCTTGGATGGGACAGGGAAGGAAAAACTGTTTTTT,CASSLDGTGKEKLFF,TRBD1,once,TRBJ1-4,TRBV5-4